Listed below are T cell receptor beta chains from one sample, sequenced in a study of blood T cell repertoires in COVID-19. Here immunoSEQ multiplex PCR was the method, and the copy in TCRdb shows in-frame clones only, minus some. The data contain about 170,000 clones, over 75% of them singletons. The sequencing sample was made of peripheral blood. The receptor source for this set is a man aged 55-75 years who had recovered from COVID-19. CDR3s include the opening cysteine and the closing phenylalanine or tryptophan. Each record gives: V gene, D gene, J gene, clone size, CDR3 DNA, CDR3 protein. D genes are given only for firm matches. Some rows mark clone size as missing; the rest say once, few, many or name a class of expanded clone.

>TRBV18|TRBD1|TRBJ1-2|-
TGTGCCAGCTCACCATCCGGACAGGGGGCGCCTGATGGCTACACCTTC
CASSPSGQGAPDGYTF
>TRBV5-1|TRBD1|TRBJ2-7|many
TGCGCCAGCAGCTTCCGACAGGGGGACTACGAGCAGTACTTC
CASSFRQGDYEQYF
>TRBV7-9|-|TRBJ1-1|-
TGTGCCAGCAGCTCCGAGCGACTCCAGGGGATCACTGAAGCTTTCTTT
CASSSERLQGITEAFF
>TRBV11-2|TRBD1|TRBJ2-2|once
TGTGCCAGCAGCTTTACAGGGGGCGCTTACACCGGGGAGCTGTTTTTT
CASSFTGGAYTGELFF
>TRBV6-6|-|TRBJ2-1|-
TGTGCCAGCAGTTGGCAGGGCAATGAGCAGTTCTTC
CASSWQGNEQFF
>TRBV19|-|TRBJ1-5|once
TGTGCCAGTAGTATTCTGGCGGGAACGAATCAGCCCCAGCATTTT
CASSILAGTNQPQHF
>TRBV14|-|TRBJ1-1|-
TGTGCCAGCAGCCAGAGGGGGGGAGGGACTGAAGCTTTCTTT
CASSQRGGGTEAFF
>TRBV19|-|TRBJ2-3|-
TGTGCCAGTAGTATAGATCGGGGACAAACTAGCACAGATACGCAGTATTTT
CASSIDRGQTSTDTQYF
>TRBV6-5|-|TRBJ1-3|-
TGTGCCAGCAGTCGAGCGGTCTCTGGAAACACCATATATTTT
CASSRAVSGNTIYF
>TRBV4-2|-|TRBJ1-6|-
TGTGCCAGCAGCCAGAACAGGGATTCACCCCTCCACTTT
CASSQNRDSPLHF
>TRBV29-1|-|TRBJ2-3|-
TGCAGCGTTGAAGGGGTGGGGGGTACCGATACGCAGTATTTT
CSVEGVGGTDTQYF
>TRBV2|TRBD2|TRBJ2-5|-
TGTGCCAGCCTCCCCGGGAGGGAGACCCAGTACTTC
CASLPGRETQYF
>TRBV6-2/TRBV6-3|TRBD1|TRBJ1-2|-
TGTGCCAGCAGTCCGCCGGGACAGGGCGATTTTTATGGCTACACCTTC
CASSPPGQGDFYGYTF
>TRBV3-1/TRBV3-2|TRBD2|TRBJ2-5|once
TGTGCCAGCAGCCAAGGACTAGCTGAAGGGACCCAGTACTTC
CASSQGLAEGTQYF
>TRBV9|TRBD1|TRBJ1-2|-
TGTGCCAGCAGCGTAGGGACAGGGACTAACTATGGCTACACCTTC
CASSVGTGTNYGYTF
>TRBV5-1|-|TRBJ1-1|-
TGCGCCAGCAGCTTGCTGTTTCTGGAGTCCACTGAAGCTTTCTTT
CASSLLFLESTEAFF
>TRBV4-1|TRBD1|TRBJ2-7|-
TGCGCCAGCAGCCAATACGGGACAGGGTCTCACGAGCAGTACTTC
CASSQYGTGSHEQYF
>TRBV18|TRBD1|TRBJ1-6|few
TGTGCCAGCTCACTTTCCCGGGACAGGGCTTCGAGTCTTGGGTCACCCCTCCACTTT
CASSLSRDRASSLGSPLHF
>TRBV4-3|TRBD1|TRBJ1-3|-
TGCGCCAGCAGCCAAGACAGGGGGCCTGGAAACACCATATATTTT
CASSQDRGPGNTIYF
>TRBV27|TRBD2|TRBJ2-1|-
TGTGCCAGCAGAAGTCTAGCGGGGTACAATGAGCAGTTCTTC
CASRSLAGYNEQFF
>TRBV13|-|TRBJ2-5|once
TGTGCCAGCAGCTCAACTGAGACCCAGTACTTC
CASSSTETQYF
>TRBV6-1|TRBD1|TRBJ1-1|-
TGTGCCAGCAGCTCACCCCACCGGGACAGAGTTGAAGCTTTCTTT
CASSSPHRDRVEAFF
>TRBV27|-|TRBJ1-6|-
TGTGCCAGCAGTACCCGGGAGGGAGCAAATTCACCCCTCCACTTT
CASSTREGANSPLHF
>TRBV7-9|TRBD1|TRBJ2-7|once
TGTGCCAGCAGCCCCTTGACAGGGATGAGCATCTACGAGCAGTACTTC
CASSPLTGMSIYEQYF
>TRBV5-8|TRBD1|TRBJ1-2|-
TGTGCCAGCAGCTTGGAAGGACAGGGCCACTATGGCTACACCTTC
CASSLEGQGHYGYTF
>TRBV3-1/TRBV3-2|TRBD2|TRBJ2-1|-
TGTGCCAGCAGCCAAGATCCTGTGGTGCGGGGGGGACGGTGGGATGAGCAGTTCTTC
CASSQDPVVRGGRWDEQFF
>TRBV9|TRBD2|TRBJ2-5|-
TGTGCCAGCAGCGCCCCTGCTCCGGGACTAGCGGGGGTAGGGGAGACCCAGTACTTC
CASSAPAPGLAGVGETQYF
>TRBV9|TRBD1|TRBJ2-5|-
TGTGCCAGCAGCGAAGGGGGGACAGGGGGCGCCGGGGAGACCCAGTACTTC
CASSEGGTGGAGETQYF
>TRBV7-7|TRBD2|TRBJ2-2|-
TGTGCTAGCAGCTTGCTAGCGGGGGGTGGAACCGGGGAGCTGTTTTTT
CASSLLAGGGTGELFF
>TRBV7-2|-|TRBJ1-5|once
TGTGCCAGCAGACCCAGGGTTGGTAGCAATCAGCCCCAGCATTTT
CASRPRVGSNQPQHF
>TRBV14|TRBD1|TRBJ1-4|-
TGTGCCAGCAGCCAATGGAATAACAGGAACAGGGGTGTAAGGGAAAAACTGTTTTTT
CASSQWNNRNRGVREKLFF
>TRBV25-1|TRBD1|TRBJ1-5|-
TGTGCCAGCAGTGTACGACAGGGGGCTATTAGCAATCAGCCCCAGCATTTT
CASSVRQGAISNQPQHF
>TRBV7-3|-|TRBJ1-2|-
TGTGCCAGCAGCTTATGGGCCGGCGGGGCCTATGGCTACACCTTC
CASSLWAGGAYGYTF
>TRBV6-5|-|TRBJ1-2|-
TGTGCCAGCAGCATCCGGGACGAAGGAGGGGGCTACACCTTC
CASSIRDEGGGYTF
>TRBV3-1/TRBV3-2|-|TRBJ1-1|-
TGTGCCAGCAGGGTGACAGGAGCTTACACTGAAGCTTTCTTT
CASRVTGAYTEAFF
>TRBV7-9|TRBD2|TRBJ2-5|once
TGTGCCAGCAGCCCAACCGGGACTAGTTCGGAGACCCAGTACTTC
CASSPTGTSSETQYF
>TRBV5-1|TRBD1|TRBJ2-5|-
TGCGCCAGCAGCTTGGGGGACAGGGATCTAGAGACCCAGTACTTC
CASSLGDRDLETQYF
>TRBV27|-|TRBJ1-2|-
TGTGCCAGCAGTTCAGGGGTCGGGGGCTACACCTTC
CASSSGVGGYTF
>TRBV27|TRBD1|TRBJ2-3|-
TGTGCCAGCAGTTTGCGGGACAGGGGGACAGATACGCAGTATTTT
CASSLRDRGTDTQYF
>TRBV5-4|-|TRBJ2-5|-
TGTGCCAGCAGCTTGTCGCGGGGTATAGGAGAGACCCAGTACTTC
CASSLSRGIGETQYF
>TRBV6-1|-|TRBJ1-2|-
TGTGCCAGCAGTGACGGGGGAATCCATGGCTACACCTTC
CASSDGGIHGYTF
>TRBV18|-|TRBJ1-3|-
TGTGCCAGCTCAACTAGACAAGACTCTGGAAACACCATATATTTT
CASSTRQDSGNTIYF
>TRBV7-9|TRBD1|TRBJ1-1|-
TGTGCCAGCAGCTTATGGGACAGGGCTGAAGCTTTCTTT
CASSLWDRAEAFF
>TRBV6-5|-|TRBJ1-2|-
TGTGCCAGCACCATGCGGGGCTTTAACCGCGGCTACACCTTC
CASTMRGFNRGYTF
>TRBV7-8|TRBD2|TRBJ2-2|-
TGTGCCAGCAGCCCCCTTGGCGGGGGGGCCACGGGGGAGCTGTTTTTT
CASSPLGGGATGELFF
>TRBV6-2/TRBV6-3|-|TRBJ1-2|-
TGTGCCAGCAGTCTCTCGCGGGGGTCTCAAGGCTACACCTTC
CASSLSRGSQGYTF
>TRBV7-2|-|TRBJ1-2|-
TGTGCCAGCAGCTTAGCACGGATAGGGGGTTATGGCTACACCTTC
CASSLARIGGYGYTF
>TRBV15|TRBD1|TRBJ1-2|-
TGTGCCACCAGCAGGGACAGGGTTAGCTATGGCTACACCTTC
CATSRDRVSYGYTF
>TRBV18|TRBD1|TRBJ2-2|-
TGTGCCAGCTCACCACCGGGACAGGGCTCGAACACCGGGGAGCTGTTTTTT
CASSPPGQGSNTGELFF
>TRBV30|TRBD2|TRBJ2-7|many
TGTGCCTGGGACCGGACCAGGGAGGGTGAGCAGTACTTC
CAWDRTREGEQYF
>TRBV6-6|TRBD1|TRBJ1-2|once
TGTGCCAGCAGCAAAAGGACAGGGGTGGGATATGGCTACACCTTC
CASSKRTGVGYGYTF
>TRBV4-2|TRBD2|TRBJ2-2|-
TGTGCCAGCAGCCAATTCCTAGCGGGGGGAGCCACCGGGGAGCTGTTTTTT
CASSQFLAGGATGELFF
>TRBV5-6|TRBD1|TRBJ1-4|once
TGTGCCAGCAGCCCGGGACAGGGGGCGATCGACAGTGGAAAACTGTTTTTT
CASSPGQGAIDSGKLFF
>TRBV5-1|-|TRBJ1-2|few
TGCGCCAGCAGCTTGGTTCCGTCGGCGAGGGACTATGGCTACACCTTC
CASSLVPSARDYGYTF
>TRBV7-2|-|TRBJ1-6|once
TGTGCCAGCAGCTTAGAAGTGCGGGGAAATTCACCCCTCCACTTT
CASSLEVRGNSPLHF